Listed below are T cell receptor beta chains from one sample, sequenced in a study of PD-1 blockade in classical Hodgkin lymphoma. TCRdb's table, derived via immunoSEQ multiplex PCR, lists solely in-frame clones and lacks some. The table lists tens of thousands of clones, approximately 84% of them singletons. The sequencing here drew on peripheral blood mononuclear cells (PBMCs), taken at baseline. Source of these receptors: a human donor with classical Hodgkin lymphoma. Each CDR3 is given with its conserved first and last residue. Each record gives: D gene, V gene, J gene, clone size, CDR3 protein, CDR3 DNA. The D gene is left open where the match is weak. Clone size is given for some rows only: seen once, a few or many times, or a class if the clone is expanded.

-	TRBV6-5	TRBJ2-4	-	CASSYSRQNIQYF	TGTGCCAGCAGTTACTCGAGGCAGAACATTCAGTACTTC
TRBD2	TRBV6-1	TRBJ2-1	few	CASSEAAGGSYNEQFF	TGTGCCAGCAGTGAAGCGGCGGGAGGCTCCTACAATGAGCAGTTCTTC
-	TRBV7-9	TRBJ1-2	-	CASSSTYGYTF	TGTGCCAGCAGCTCCACTTATGGCTACACCTTC
TRBD1	TRBV5-6	TRBJ1-2	-	CASSWDREASGYTF	TGTGCCAGCAGCTGGGACAGGGAAGCTAGTGGCTACACCTTC
TRBD2	TRBV6-1	TRBJ2-3	-	CASRAREGRTDTQYF	TGTGCCAGCCGGGCGCGGGAGGGCCGAACAGATACGCAGTATTTT
-	TRBV7-8	TRBJ1-5	-	CASSPRGAFNQPQHF	TGTGCCAGCAGCCCCCGCGGGGCTTTCAATCAGCCCCAGCATTTT
TRBD1	TRBV30	TRBJ1-2	-	CIGQGAEIYGYTF	TGTATAGGACAGGGGGCGGAAATCTATGGCTACACCTTC
TRBD1	TRBV6-5	TRBJ1-2	-	CASRFRDRGGYTF	TGTGCCAGCAGATTCCGGGACAGGGGCGGCTACACCTTC
TRBD2	TRBV5-6	TRBJ2-3	few	CASSLGAGLAVDTQYF	TGTGCCAGCAGCTTAGGGGCGGGACTAGCAGTAGATACGCAGTATTTT
-	TRBV7-2	TRBJ2-7	-	CASSFDRPSTEQYF	TGTGCCAGCAGCTTTGACAGGCCAAGTACGGAGCAGTACTTC
-	TRBV5-1	TRBJ2-5	-	CASKGMGGWETQYF	TGCGCCAGCAAGGGTATGGGGGGCTGGGAGACCCAGTACTTC
-	TRBV30	TRBJ1-4	-	CAWSVTGSMGKLFF	TGTGCCTGGAGTGTAACCGGGAGTATGGGAAAACTGTTTTTT
-	TRBV18	TRBJ2-2	-	CASSPTGRNTGELFF	TGTGCCAGCTCACCAACCGGGAGGAACACCGGGGAGCTGTTTTTT
TRBD1	TRBV12-5	TRBJ1-2	-	CASGSGDSYLYGYTF	TGTGCTAGTGGTTCGGGGGACAGCTATCTCTATGGCTACACCTTC
-	TRBV7-9	TRBJ1-5	-	CASTMGGSANQPQHF	TGTGCCAGCACCATGGGGGGAAGTGCGAATCAGCCCCAGCATTTT
-	TRBV4-3	TRBJ1-1	-	CASSQEDSTEAFF	TGCGCCAGCAGCCAAGAGGACAGCACTGAAGCTTTCTTT
-	TRBV7-9	TRBJ2-1	-	CASHESNEQFF	TGTGCCAGCCACGAGTCGAATGAGCAGTTCTTC
-	TRBV28	TRBJ2-7	-	CASSFGGGWYEQYF	TGTGCCAGCAGTTTTGGTGGGGGCTGGTACGAGCAGTACTTC
-	TRBV4-2	TRBJ2-3	few	CASSPNQGSTDTQYF	TGTGCCAGCAGCCCTAATCAGGGTAGCACAGATACGCAGTATTTT
-	TRBV7-6	TRBJ2-3	once	CASSLEADTQYF	TGTGCCAGCAGCTTAGAGGCAGATACGCAGTATTTT
-	TRBV30	TRBJ2-7	-	CAWGGNTYEQYF	TGTGCCTGGGGGGGGAACACCTACGAGCAGTACTTC
TRBD1	TRBV6-1	TRBJ1-5	-	CASSWTGSNQPQHF	TGTGCCAGCAGTTGGACAGGTAGCAATCAGCCCCAGCATTTT
TRBD2	TRBV27	TRBJ2-7	-	CASSSGINPYEQYF	TGTGCCAGCAGTAGCGGGATTAACCCCTACGAGCAGTACTTC
-	TRBV11-1	TRBJ1-1	-	CASSLGGPEAFF	TGTGCCAGCAGCCTGGGGGGTCCTGAAGCTTTCTTT
-	TRBV6-5	TRBJ1-4	medium-sized	CASSSTGTAEKLFF	TGTGCCAGCAGTTCCACCGGGACGGCAGAAAAACTGTTTTTT
-	TRBV29-1	TRBJ2-5	-	CSADLNYRETQYF	TGCAGCGCCGACCTTAACTATCGAGAGACCCAGTACTTC
TRBD1	TRBV11-3	TRBJ2-1	-	CASSLGRGMNEQFF	TGTGCCAGCAGCTTAGGCAGGGGGATGAATGAGCAGTTCTTC
TRBD2	TRBV9	TRBJ2-1	once	CASSLSPGTNYNEQFF	TGTGCCAGCAGCCTCTCTCCCGGGACTAACTACAATGAGCAGTTCTTC
-	TRBV7-9	TRBJ1-2	-	CASSLVSPDYGYTF	TGTGCCAGCAGCTTAGTTTCACCGGACTATGGCTACACCTTC
-	TRBV11-3	TRBJ2-1	-	CASSLVFPEQFF	TGTGCCAGCAGCTTAGTATTCCCTGAGCAGTTCTTC
-	TRBV5-1	TRBJ2-3	-	CASSLGEDTQYF	TGCGCCAGCAGCTTGGGCGAGGATACGCAGTATTTT
-	TRBV6-5	TRBJ1-2	-	CASRERPYYGYTF	TGTGCCAGCAGAGAACGACCCTACTATGGCTACACCTTC
-	TRBV7-2	TRBJ1-1	few	CASSLNPRFTEAFF	TGTGCCAGCAGCTTAAACCCGCGTTTCACTGAAGCTTTCTTT
-	TRBV7-9	TRBJ1-1	-	CASSLVTGAFF	TGTGCCAGCAGCTTAGTTACGGGGGCTTTCTTT
-	TRBV19	TRBJ1-1	-	CASSINLGLLTEAFF	TGTGCCAGTAGTATCAATCTAGGACTTCTCACTGAAGCTTTCTTT
TRBD1	TRBV9	TRBJ1-2	-	CASSHGQGEGYTF	TGTGCCAGCAGCCACGGACAGGGCGAAGGCTACACCTTC
-	TRBV6-1	TRBJ1-3	few	CAGTEGSSGNTIYF	TGTGCTGGGACGGAGGGGAGCTCTGGAAACACCATATATTTT
-	TRBV19	TRBJ1-2	once	CASSSEGRYSYGYTF	TGTGCCAGTAGTTCCGAGGGACGGTACTCCTATGGCTACACCTTC
-	TRBV9	TRBJ1-1	once	CASSRKDSENTEAFF	TGTGCCAGCAGTCGAAAGGACAGCGAGAACACTGAAGCTTTCTTT
-	TRBV5-1	TRBJ1-4	-	CASSLAGDPENEKLFF	TGCGCCAGCAGCTTGGCTGGTGACCCGGAGAATGAAAAACTGTTTTTT
TRBD2	TRBV7-6	TRBJ2-3	-	CASSPRTSPLADTQYF	TGTGCCAGCAGCCCTAGGACTAGCCCCTTGGCAGATACGCAGTATTTT
-	TRBV7-9	TRBJ2-5	once	CASSFAQGGQETQYF	TGTGCCAGCAGCTTTGCCCAAGGAGGACAAGAGACCCAGTACTTC
-	TRBV9	TRBJ2-7	once	CASSLPGDEQYF	TGTGCCAGCAGCCTCCCGGGAGACGAGCAGTACTTC
-	TRBV5-6	TRBJ1-6	-	CASSLGLGLGSPLHF	TGTGCCAGCAGCTTGGGGCTGGGTTTAGGATCACCCCTCCACTTT
TRBD2	TRBV6-4	TRBJ2-1	-	CASSLGLEGNEQFF	TGTGCCAGCAGCCTTGGACTAGAGGGAAATGAGCAGTTCTTC
-	TRBV4-3	TRBJ2-7	-	CASSLAMGELYQQYF	TGCGCCAGCAGCCTAGCGATGGGTGAGCTCTACCAGCAGTACTTC
-	TRBV6-5	TRBJ1-3	-	CASRTGSGNTIYF	TGTGCCAGCAGAACAGGGTCAGGAAACACCATATATTTT
-	TRBV29-1	TRBJ1-1	-	CSAAWGEAFF	TGCAGCGCTGCGTGGGGTGAAGCTTTCTTT
-	TRBV11-3	TRBJ2-2	-	CASSSDTGELFF	TGTGCCAGCAGCTCCGATACCGGGGAGCTGTTTTTT
-	TRBV15	TRBJ1-1	-	CATSKGGTEAFF	TGTGCCACCAGTAAGGGGGGCACTGAAGCTTTCTTT
TRBD2	TRBV19	TRBJ2-2	-	CASSLPSGRFTGELFF	TGTGCCAGTAGCCTCCCTAGCGGGAGGTTCACCGGGGAGCTGTTTTTT
-	TRBV21-1	TRBJ1-5	-	CASSKWEPSNQPQHF	TGTGCCAGCAGCAAATGGGAACCGAGCAATCAGCCCCAGCATTTT
-	TRBV18	TRBJ1-1	-	CASSPPQVPEAFF	TGTGCCAGCTCACCGCCGCAGGTCCCTGAAGCTTTCTTT
-	TRBV9	TRBJ2-1	-	CASSVGLASHSEQFF	TGTGCCAGCAGCGTAGGGCTAGCTTCCCACTCTGAGCAGTTCTTC
-	TRBV19	TRBJ2-1	-	CASTSNRASRYNEQFF	TGTGCCAGTACCTCAAATAGGGCTAGCCGCTACAATGAGCAGTTCTTC